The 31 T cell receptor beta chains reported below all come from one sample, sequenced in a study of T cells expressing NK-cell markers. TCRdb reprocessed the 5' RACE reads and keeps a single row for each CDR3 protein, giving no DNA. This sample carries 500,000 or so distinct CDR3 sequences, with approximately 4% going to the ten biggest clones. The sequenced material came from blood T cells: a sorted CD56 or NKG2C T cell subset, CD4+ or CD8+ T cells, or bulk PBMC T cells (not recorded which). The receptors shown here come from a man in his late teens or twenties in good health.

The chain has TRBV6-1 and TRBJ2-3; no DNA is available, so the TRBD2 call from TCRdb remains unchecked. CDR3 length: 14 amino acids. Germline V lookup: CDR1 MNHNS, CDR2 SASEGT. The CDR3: CATRREGAADTQYF.

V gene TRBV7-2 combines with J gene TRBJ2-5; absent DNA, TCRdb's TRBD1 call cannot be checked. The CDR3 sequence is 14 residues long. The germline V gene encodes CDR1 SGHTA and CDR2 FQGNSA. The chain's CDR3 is CASSPPGRKETQYF.

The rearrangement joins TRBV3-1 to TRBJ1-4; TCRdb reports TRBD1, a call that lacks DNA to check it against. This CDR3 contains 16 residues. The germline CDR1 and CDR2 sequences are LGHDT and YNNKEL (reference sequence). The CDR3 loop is CASSQGTGGGNEKLFF.

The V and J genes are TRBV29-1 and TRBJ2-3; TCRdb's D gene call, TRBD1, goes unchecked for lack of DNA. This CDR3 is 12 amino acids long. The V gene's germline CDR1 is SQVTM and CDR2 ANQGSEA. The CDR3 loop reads CSVAAGTDTQYF.

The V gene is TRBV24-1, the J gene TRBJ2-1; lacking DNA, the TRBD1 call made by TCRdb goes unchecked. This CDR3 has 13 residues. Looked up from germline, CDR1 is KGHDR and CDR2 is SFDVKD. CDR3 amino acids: CATSDLKVPEQFF.

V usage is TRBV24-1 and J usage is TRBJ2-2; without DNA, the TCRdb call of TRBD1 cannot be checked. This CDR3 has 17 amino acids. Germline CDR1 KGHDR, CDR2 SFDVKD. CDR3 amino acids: CATSDPLGGENTGELFF.

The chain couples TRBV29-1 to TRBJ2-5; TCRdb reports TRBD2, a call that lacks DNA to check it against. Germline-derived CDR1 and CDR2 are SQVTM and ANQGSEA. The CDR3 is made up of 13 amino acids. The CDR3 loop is CSAAGTLPETQYF.

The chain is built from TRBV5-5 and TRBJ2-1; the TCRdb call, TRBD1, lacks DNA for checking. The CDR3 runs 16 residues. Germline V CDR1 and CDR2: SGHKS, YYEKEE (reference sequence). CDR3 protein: CASSLNGTGSYNEQFF.

The CDR3 protein is CASSYFTGGLKRGNEQFF. This sequence joins TRBV6-2 or TRBV6-3 and TRBJ2-1; there is no DNA to check the TCRdb D call of TRBD2. Per germline, CDR1 MNHEY and CDR2 SVGEGT. The CDR3 is 18 residues long.

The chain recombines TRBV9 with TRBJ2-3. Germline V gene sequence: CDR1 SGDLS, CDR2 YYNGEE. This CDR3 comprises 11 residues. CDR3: CASSVEDTQYF.

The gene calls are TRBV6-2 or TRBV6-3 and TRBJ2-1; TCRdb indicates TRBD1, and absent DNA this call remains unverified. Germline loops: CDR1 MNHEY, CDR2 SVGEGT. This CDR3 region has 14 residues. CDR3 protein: CASSYTEWGKEQFF.

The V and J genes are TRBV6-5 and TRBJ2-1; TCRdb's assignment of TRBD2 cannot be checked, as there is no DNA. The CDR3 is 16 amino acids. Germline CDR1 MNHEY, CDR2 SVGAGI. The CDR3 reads CASSHGVGGSYNEQFF.

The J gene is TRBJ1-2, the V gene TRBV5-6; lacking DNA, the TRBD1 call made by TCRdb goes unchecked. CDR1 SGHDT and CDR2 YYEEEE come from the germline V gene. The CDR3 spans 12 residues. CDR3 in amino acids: CASSWRQDGYTF.

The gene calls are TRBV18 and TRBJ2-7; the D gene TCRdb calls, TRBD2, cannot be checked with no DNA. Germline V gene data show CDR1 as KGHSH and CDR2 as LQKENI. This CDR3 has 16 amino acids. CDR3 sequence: CASSPKEGYQPYEQYF.

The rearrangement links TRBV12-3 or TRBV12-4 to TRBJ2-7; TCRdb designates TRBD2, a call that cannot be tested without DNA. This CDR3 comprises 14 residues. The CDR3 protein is CASSSTGTSNEQYF.

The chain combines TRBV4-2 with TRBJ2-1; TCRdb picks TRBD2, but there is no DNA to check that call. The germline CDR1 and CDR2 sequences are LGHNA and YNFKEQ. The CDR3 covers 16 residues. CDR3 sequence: CASSLRLADFYNEQFF.

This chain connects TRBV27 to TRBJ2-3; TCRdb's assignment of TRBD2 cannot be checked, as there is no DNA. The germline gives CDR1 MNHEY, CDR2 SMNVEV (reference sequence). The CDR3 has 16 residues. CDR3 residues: CASSWRSGRAGDTQYF.

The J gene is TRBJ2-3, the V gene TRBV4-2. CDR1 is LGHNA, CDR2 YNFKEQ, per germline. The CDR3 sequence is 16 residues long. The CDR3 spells CASSQEQTSSTDTQYF.

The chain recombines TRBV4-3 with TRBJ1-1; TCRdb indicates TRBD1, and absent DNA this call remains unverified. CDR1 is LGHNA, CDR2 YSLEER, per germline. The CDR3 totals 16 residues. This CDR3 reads CASSQDRGPRFTEAFF.

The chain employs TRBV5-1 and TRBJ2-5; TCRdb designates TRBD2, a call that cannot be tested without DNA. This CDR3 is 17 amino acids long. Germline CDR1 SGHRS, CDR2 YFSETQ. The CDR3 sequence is CASSFGLLAGNQETQYF.

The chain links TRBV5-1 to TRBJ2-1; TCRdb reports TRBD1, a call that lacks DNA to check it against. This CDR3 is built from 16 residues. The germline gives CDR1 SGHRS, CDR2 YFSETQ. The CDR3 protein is CASSFTGTGVVNEQFF. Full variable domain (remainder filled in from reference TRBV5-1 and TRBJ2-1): KAGVTQTPRYLIKTRGQQVTLSCSPISGHRSVSWYQQTPGQGLQFLFEYFSETQRNKGNFPGRFSGRQFSNSRSEMNVSTLELGDSALYLCASSFTGTGVVNEQFFGPGTRLTVL.

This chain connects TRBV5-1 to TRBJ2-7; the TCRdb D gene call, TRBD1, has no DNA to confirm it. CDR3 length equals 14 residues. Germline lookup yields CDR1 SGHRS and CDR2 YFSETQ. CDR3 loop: CASSLDRGTYEQYF.

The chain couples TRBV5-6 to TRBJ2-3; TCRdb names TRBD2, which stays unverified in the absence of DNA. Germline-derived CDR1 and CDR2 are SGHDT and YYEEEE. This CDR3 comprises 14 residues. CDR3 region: CASSGRALTDTQYF.

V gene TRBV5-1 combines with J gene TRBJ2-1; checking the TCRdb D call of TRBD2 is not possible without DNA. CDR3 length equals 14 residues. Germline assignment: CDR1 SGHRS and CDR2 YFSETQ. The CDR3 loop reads CASSIGGNNNEQFF.

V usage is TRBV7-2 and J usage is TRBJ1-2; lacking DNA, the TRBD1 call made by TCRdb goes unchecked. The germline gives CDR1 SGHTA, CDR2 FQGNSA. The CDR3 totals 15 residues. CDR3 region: CASSQTGQGGYGYTF.

The CDR3 loop reads CASSLGAGAQTYEQYF. The chain has TRBV12-3 or TRBV12-4 and TRBJ2-7; TCRdb indicates TRBD2, and absent DNA this call remains unverified. This CDR3 is 16 amino acids long.

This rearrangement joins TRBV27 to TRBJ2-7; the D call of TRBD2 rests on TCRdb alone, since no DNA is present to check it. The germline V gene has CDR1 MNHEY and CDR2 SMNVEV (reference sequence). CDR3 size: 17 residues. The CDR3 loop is CASSSNSGHPTQYEQYF.

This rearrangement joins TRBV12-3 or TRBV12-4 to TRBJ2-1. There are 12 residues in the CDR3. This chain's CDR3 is CASSVSGQEQFF.

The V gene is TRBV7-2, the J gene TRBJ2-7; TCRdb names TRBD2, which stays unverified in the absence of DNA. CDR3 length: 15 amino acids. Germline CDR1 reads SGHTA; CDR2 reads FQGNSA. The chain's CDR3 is CASSYIAGTSYEQYF.

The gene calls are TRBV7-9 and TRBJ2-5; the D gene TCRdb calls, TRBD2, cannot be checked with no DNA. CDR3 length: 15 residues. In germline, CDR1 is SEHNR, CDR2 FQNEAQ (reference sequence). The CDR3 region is CASSWLAGIQETQYF.

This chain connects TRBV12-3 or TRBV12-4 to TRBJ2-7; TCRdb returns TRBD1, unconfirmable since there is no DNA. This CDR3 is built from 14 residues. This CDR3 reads CASSSSGGNYEQYF.